What follows are 5 T cell receptor beta chains derived from one specimen sequenced in a study of shared clonotypes between healthy human individuals. TCRdb keeps only in-frame clones here, not all; method: immunoSEQ multiplex PCR. Altogether about 1.4 million clones are present, roughly 96% being singletons, with the ten largest covering roughly 1.2%. Sample: naive CD4+ T cells sorted from blood. As to subset: CD45RA+ positively selected. All receptors derive from a man aged 25-45 years in good health.

CDR3: CSVAHEYNEQFF. The CDR3 nucleotides are TGCAGCGTTGCCCATGAGTACAATGAGCAGTTCTTC. J is TRBJ2-1 and V is TRBV29-1, with D hard to call. Trimming left V 4 bases short and J 4 bases short, with 8 bases between. The germline CDR1 and CDR2 sequences are SQVTM and ANQGSEA. This CDR3 is built from 12 residues.

This chain connects TRBV7-9 to TRBJ2-5, with 7 nucleotides matching TRBD1. Germline V lookup: CDR1 SEHNR, CDR2 FQNEAQ (reference sequence). CDR3 length: 15 amino acids. V was clipped by 5 bases and J by 5 bases; unmatched bases: 11. The CDR3 region is CASSTYRGVGETQYF. The CDR3 DNA reads TGTGCCAGCAGCACCTACAGGGGAGTGGGGGAGACCCAGTACTTC.

The V gene is TRBV30, the J gene TRBJ1-3; D is unclear. Trimming took off 4 bases at V and 0 bases at J, with 16 bases between the two ends. Germline V gives CDR1 GTSNPN, CDR2 SVGIG (reference sequence). The CDR3 has 16 amino acids. The CDR3 here is CAWNGTGVSSGNTIYF. CDR3 in DNA: TGTGCCTGGAACGGAACCGGGGTAAGCTCTGGAAACACCATATATTTT.

The gene calls are TRBV6-1 and TRBJ2-7, with D possibly TRBD1 on 5 matching bases. V was pared by 7 bases and J by 6 bases, with 13 bases between. Germline CDR1 reads MNHNS; CDR2 reads SASEGT. The CDR3 runs to 12 residues. CDR3 residues: CASTMGHGEQYF. The CDR3 bases are TGTGCCAGCACTATGGGGCATGGCGAGCAGTACTTC.

The chain has TRBV4-2 and TRBJ2-1; TRBD2 matches 12 bases. Germline V gives CDR1 LGHNA, CDR2 YNFKEQ. CDR3 length: 16 amino acids. The ends lost 5 bases at V and 9 bases at J; junction bases unmatched: 11. CDR3 sequence: CASSALLAGGRGEQFF. The CDR3 region has the DNA TGTGCCAGCAGCGCCCTACTAGCGGGAGGTCGTGGTGAGCAGTTCTTC.